This TCR beta chain was captured in a study of T cell responses to AZD1222 COVID-19 vaccine. Findings and caveats of the study: With two AZD1222 doses given, Spike-specific TCR breadth and depth both rose. The study reported that nearly half of spike-specific TCRs target unmutated variant regions.

Concerning this clone: Its antigen is undetermined.

Clones were sequenced by immunoSEQ multiplex PCR, and TCRdb holds only the in-frame ones, with some missing. The data show approximately 150,000 clones, with 90% to 95% seen just once and less than 1.5% held by the top ten. Trimming took 3 bases from V and 2 from J, leaving 2 bases between them. Germline V CDR1 and CDR2: SGHAT, FQNNGV. The CDR3 runs to 13 residues. The rearrangement uses TRBV11-2 and TRBJ2-6, with no clear D. This specimen consisted of peripheral blood, obtained 28 days after the second AZD1222 dose. The receptor comes from an adult who received the AZD1222 COVID-19 vaccine. Here the CDR3 DNA reads TGTGCCAGCAGCTTCGCTGGGGCCAACGTCCTGACTTTC. Its protein is CASSFAGANVLTF.